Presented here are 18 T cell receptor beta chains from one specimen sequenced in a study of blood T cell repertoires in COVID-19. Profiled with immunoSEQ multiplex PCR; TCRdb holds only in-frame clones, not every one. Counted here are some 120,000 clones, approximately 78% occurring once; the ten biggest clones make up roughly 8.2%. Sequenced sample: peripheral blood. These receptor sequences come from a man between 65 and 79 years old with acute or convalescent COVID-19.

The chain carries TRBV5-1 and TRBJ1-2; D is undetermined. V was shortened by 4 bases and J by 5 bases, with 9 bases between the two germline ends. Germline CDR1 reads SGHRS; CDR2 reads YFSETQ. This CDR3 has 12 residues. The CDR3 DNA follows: TGCGCCAGCAGCCCGGTCGGGTATGGCTACACCTTC. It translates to CASSPVGYGYTF.

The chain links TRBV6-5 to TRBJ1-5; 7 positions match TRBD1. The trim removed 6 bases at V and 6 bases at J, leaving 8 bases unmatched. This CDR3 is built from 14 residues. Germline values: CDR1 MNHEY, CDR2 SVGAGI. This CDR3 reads CASSPGGGGQPQHF. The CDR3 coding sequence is TGTGCCAGCAGCCCAGGGGGAGGTGGTCAGCCCCAGCATTTT.

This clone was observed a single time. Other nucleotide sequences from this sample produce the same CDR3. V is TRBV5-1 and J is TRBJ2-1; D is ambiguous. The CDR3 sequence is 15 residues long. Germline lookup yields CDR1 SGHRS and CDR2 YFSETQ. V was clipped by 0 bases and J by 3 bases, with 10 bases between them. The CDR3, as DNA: TGCGCCAGCAGCTTGGGTACGTCTAGCTACAATGAGCAGTTCTTC. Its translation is CASSLGTSSYNEQFF.

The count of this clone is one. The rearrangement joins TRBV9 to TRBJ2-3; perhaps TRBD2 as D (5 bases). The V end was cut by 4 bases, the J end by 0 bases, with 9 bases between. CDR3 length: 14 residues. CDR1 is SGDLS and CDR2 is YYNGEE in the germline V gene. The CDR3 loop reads CASSPSGSTDTQYF. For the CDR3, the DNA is TGTGCCAGCAGCCCGAGCGGCAGCACAGATACGCAGTATTTT. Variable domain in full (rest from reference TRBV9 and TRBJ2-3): DSGVTQTPKHLITATGQRVTLRCSPRSGDLSVYWYQQSLDQGLQFLIQYYNGEERAKGNILERFSAQQFPDLHSELNLSSLELGDSALYFCASSPSGSTDTQYFGPGTRLTVL.

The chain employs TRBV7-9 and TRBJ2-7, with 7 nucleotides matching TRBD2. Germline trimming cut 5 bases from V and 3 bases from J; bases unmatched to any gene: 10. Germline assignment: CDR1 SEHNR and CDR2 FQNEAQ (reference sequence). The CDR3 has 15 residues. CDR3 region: CASSPREGGVYEQYF. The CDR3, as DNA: TGTGCCAGCAGCCCCAGAGAGGGAGGGGTCTACGAGCAGTACTTC.

CDR3 nucleotide sequence: TGTGCCAGTAGTTTGATGGGACTACACACCGGGGAGCTGTTTTTT. Translated, it gives CASSLMGLHTGELFF. The chain joins TRBV19 to TRBJ2-2; 7 nucleotides agree with TRBD2. The CDR3 spans 15 residues. The V and J ends lost 5 bases and 3 bases, in that order; junction bases with no gene match: 6. Germline lookup yields CDR1 LNHDA and CDR2 SQIVND (reference sequence).

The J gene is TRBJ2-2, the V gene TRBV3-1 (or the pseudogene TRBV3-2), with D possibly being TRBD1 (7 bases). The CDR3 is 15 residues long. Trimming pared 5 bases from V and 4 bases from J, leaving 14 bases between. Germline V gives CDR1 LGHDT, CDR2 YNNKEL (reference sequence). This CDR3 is CASSTGGGFTGELFF. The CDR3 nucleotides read TGTGCCAGCAGCACCGGAGGGGGCTTCACCGGGGAGCTGTTTTTT.

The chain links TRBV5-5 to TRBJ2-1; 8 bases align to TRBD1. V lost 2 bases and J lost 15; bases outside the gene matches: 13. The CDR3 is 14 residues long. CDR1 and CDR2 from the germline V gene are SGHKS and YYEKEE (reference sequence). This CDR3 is CASSFQAGGVSRFF. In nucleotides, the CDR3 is TGTGCCAGCAGCTTTCAGGCAGGGGGCGTAAGTAGGTTCTTC.

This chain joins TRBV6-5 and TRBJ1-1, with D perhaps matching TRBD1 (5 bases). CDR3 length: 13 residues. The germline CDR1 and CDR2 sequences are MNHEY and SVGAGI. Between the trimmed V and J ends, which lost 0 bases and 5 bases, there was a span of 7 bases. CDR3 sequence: CASSYSRATEAFF. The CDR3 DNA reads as TGTGCCAGCAGTTACTCCAGGGCGACTGAAGCTTTCTTT.

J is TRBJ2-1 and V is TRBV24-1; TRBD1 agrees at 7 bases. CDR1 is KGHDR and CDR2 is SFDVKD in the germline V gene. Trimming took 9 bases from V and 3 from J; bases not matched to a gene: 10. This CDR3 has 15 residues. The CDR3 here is CATGQGQAFYNEQFF. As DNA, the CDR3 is TGTGCCACCGGGCAAGGACAGGCCTTCTACAATGAGCAGTTCTTC.

The CDR3 bases are TGTGCCAGCAGCGCTAGCGGGGCTCGTACAGATACGCAGTATTTT. Amino acids: CASSASGARTDTQYF. This chain joins TRBV9 and TRBJ2-3, with 9 nucleotides matching TRBD2. The germline gives CDR1 SGDLS, CDR2 YYNGEE. This CDR3 has 15 amino acids. J was trimmed by 3 bases and V by 3 bases; bases with no gene match: 5.

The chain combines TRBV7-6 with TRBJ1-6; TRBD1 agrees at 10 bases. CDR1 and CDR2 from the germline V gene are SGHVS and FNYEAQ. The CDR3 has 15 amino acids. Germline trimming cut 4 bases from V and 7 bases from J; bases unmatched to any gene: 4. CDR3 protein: CASSSRTGGNSPLHF. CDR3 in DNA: TGTGCCAGCAGCTCTCGGACAGGGGGAAATTCACCCCTCCACTTT. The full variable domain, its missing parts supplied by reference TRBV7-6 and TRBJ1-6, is GAGVSQSPRYKVTKRGQDVALRCDPISGHVSLYWYRQALGQGPEFLTYFNYEAQQDKSGLPNDRFSAERPEGSISTLTIQRTEQRDSAMYRCASSSRTGGNSPLHFGNGTRLTVT.

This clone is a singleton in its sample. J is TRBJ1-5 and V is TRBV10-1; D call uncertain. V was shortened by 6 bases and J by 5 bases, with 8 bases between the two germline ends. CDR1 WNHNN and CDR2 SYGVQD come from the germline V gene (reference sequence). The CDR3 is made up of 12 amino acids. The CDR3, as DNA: TGCGCCAGCAGCACCGGGGATCAGCCCCAGCATTTT. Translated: CASSTGDQPQHF.

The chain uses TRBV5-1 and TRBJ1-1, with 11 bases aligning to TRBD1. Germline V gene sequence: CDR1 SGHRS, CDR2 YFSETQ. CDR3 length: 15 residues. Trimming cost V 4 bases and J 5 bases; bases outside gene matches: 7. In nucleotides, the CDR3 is TGCGCCAGCAGCCCCGACGGACAGGGGGCTACTGAAGCTTTCTTT. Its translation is CASSPDGQGATEAFF.

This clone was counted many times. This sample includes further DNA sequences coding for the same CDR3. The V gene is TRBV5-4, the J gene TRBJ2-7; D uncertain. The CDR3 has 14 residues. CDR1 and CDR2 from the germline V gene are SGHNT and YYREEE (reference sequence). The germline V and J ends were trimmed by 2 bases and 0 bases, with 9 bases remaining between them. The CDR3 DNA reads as TGTGCCAGCAGCTTTTCAGGTGGCTCCTACGAGCAGTACTTC. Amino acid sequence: CASSFSGGSYEQYF.

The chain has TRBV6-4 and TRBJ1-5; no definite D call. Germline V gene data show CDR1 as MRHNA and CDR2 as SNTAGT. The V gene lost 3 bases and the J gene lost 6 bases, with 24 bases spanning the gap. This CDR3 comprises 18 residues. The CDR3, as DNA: TGTGCCAGCAGTGATAAGACTGAGAGATATGGCGAGTGTCAGCCCCAGCATTTT. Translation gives CASSDKTERYGECQPQHF.

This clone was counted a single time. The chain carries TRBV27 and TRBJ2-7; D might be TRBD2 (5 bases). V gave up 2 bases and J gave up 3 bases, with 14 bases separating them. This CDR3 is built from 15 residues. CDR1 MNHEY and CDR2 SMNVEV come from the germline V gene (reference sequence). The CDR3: CASSLRVYEGYEQYF. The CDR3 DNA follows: TGTGCCAGCAGTTTAAGGGTCTATGAGGGCTACGAGCAGTACTTC.

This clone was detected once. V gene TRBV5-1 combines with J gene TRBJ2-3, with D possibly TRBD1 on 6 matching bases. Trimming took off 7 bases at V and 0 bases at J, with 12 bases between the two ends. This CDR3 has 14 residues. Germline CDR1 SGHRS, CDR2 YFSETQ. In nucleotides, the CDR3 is TGCGCCAGCCACACAGGGCCCAGCACAGATACGCAGTATTTT. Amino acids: CASHTGPSTDTQYF.